This TCR beta chain was found in a study of PD-1 blockade in classical Hodgkin lymphoma. On the study more broadly: The study gave patients nivolumab 3 mg/kg intravenously every 2 weeks. Study-wide findings and caveats: Patients who responded completely had about the same baseline diversity as newly diagnosed patients.

Trimming shortened V by 10 bases and J by 8 bases, and 14 bases separated the two germline ends. The CDR3 is made up of 11 amino acids. The germline CDR1 and CDR2 sequences are LNHDA and SQIVND (reference sequence). The sample's time point: cycle 4 day 1 (C4D1), after more than 5 weeks of nivolumab. Brentuximab vedotin exposure varied among the patients, all of whom had relapsed after autologous stem cell transplantation. TCRdb's table, derived via immunoSEQ multiplex PCR, lists solely in-frame clones and lacks some. Among about 33,000 clones, approximately 68% were seen once, and the ten largest hold approximately 4%. Of note for this clone: Its specificity is unknown.

The sample here was peripheral blood mononuclear cells (PBMCs), taken before the fourth cycle of nivolumab. The TCR was taken from a human donor with classical Hodgkin lymphoma. This rearrangement joins TRBV19 to TRBJ1-2; maybe TRBD1 (6 bases). The CDR3 is CATTKGGGYTF. CDR3 coding DNA: TGTGCCACCACGAAGGGGGGAGGCTACACCTTC.